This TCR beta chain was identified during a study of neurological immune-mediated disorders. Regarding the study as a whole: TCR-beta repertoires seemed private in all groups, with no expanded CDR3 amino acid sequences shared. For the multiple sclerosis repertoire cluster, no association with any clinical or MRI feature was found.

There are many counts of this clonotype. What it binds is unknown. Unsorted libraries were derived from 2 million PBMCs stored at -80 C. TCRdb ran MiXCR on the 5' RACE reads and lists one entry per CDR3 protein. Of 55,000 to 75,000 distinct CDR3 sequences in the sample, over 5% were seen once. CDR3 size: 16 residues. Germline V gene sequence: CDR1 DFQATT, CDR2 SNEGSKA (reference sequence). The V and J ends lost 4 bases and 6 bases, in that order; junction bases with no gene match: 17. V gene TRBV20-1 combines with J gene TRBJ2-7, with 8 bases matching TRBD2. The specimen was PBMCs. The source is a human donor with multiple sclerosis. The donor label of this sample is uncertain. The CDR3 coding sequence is TGCAGTGCTATGCTTTTATCTGAACGGGGGGGCAGCGAGCAGTACTTC. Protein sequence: CSAMLLSERGGSEQYF.